Below, 23 T cell receptor beta chains from the same sample are listed, as sequenced in a study of T-cell memory formation after mild COVID-19. TCRdb passed the 5' RACE reads through MiXCR, listing each CDR3 protein once. The repertoire has approximately 400,000 distinct CDR3 sequences, 15% to 20% of them found once; the top ten carry approximately 21%. Material for sequencing was PBMCs or a T cell subset sorted from them (not recorded which). The receptor source for this set is a man younger than 35 who had mild COVID-19 (a few samples of this study predate the infection). Cell type and time point are not known.

This clonotype was seen many times. The chain couples TRBV12-3 or TRBV12-4 to TRBJ2-1; 11 bases are a match to TRBD2. V gave up 4 bases and J gave up 8 bases; unmatched junction bases: 4. This CDR3 contains 14 residues. The CDR3 reads CASSSGTSGHEQFF. The CDR3 DNA reads TGTGCCAGCAGTTCCGGGACTAGCGGTCATGAGCAGTTCTTC.

There are many counts of this clonotype. The rearrangement joins TRBV9 to TRBJ2-1; possible D gene TRBD2, 7 bases. This CDR3 contains 16 residues. Looked up from germline, CDR1 is SGDLS and CDR2 is YYNGEE. V was trimmed by 0 bases and J by 2 bases, leaving 12 bases between them. The DNA for the CDR3 is TGTGCCAGCAGCGTAGGGGGGGGGCCCGCCTACAATGAGCAGTTCTTC. Protein product: CASSVGGGPAYNEQFF. Drawing the rest from reference TRBV9 and TRBJ2-1, the complete variable domain is DSGVTQTPKHLITATGQRVTLRCSPRSGDLSVYWYQQSLDQGLQFLIQYYNGEERAKGNILERFSAQQFPDLHSELNLSSLELGDSALYFCASSVGGGPAYNEQFFGPGTRLTVL.

This clonotype was recorded many times. This chain connects TRBV7-2 to TRBJ1-4; D may be TRBD1 (5 bases). The CDR3 loop spans 14 amino acids. Germline lookup yields CDR1 SGHTA and CDR2 FQGNSA. The V end was cut by 4 bases, the J end by 8 bases, with 14 bases between. The CDR3 DNA sequence: TGTGCCAGCAGCTCGGGACCGGGCGGCGAAAAACTGTTTTTT. Amino acid sequence: CASSSGPGGEKLFF.

This clonotype was counted between two and nine times. The CDR3 region has the DNA TGTGCCAGCAGCGTAGAATCCTGGTCGGCAGATACGCAGTATTTT. This gives the protein CASSVESWSADTQYF. The chain links TRBV9 to TRBJ2-3; D not certain. The CDR3 extends over 15 amino acids. In germline, CDR1 is SGDLS, CDR2 YYNGEE. V shed 0 bases and J shed 4 bases, with 12 bases lying between them.

This clonotype was seen many times. The genes are TRBV2 and TRBJ2-3; D gene ambiguous. The V and J ends lost 0 bases and 4 bases respectively, with 2 bases between them. The V gene's germline CDR1 is SNHLY and CDR2 FYNNEI. This CDR3 has 12 amino acids. CDR3 nucleotides: TGTGCCAGCAGTGAAGCGTCAGATACGCAGTATTTT. Translation: CASSEASDTQYF.

This chain uses TRBV15 with TRBJ2-3; 8 bases are shared with TRBD2. CDR1 and CDR2 from the germline V gene are LNHNV and YYDKDF (reference sequence). CDR3 size: 15 residues. J was trimmed by 6 bases and V by 3 bases; bases with no gene match: 8. CDR3 coding DNA: TGTGCCACCAGCAGTAGCGGGGCGCAATCGGATACGCAGTATTTT. The encoded protein is CATSSSGAQSDTQYF.

The rearrangement links TRBV7-6 to TRBJ1-1; D gene unclear. The germline V and J ends were trimmed by 5 bases and 0 bases, with 7 bases remaining between them. The CDR3 contains 13 residues. Germline CDR1 is SGHVS and CDR2 is FNYEAQ. CDR3 sequence: CASSATLNTEAFF. CDR3 bases: TGTGCCAGCAGCGCCACCCTGAACACTGAAGCTTTCTTT.

The V gene is TRBV6-5, the J gene TRBJ1-2, with D possibly matching TRBD1 (6 bases). This CDR3 spans 13 amino acids. Trimming stripped 2 bases from V and 8 bases from J, with 12 bases between. Germline V CDR1 and CDR2: MNHEY, SVGAGI. CDR3 residues: CASSYNGGEGYTF. DNA of the CDR3: TGTGCCAGCAGTTACAATGGGGGCGAGGGCTACACCTTC.

This clonotype was seen at least ten times. This sequence joins TRBV7-8 and TRBJ2-5; D unresolved. Germline loops: CDR1 SGHVS, CDR2 FQNEAQ. Trimming stripped 6 bases from V and 5 bases from J, with 19 bases between. This CDR3 has 15 residues. This CDR3 reads CASRYPGSLGETQYF. DNA for the CDR3: TGTGCCAGCAGATATCCGGGCTCTTTAGGGGAGACCCAGTACTTC.

This clonotype was found a few times. The chain couples TRBV24-1 to TRBJ2-2, with D maybe TRBD2 (6 bases). From germline, CDR1 is KGHDR and CDR2 SFDVKD. Trimming cost V 4 bases and J 6 bases, with 14 bases left between them. The CDR3 loop spans 15 amino acids. The CDR3 loop reads CATSEGRRGAGELFF. The CDR3 nucleotides are TGTGCCACCAGTGAGGGTCGCCGCGGGGCCGGGGAGCTGTTTTTT.

The V and J genes are TRBV5-4 and TRBJ1-2; D is uncertain. Germline CDR1 and CDR2: SGHNT and YYREEE (reference sequence). The CDR3 runs to 12 residues. V lost 6 bases, J lost 6 bases, and 12 bases lay in between. The CDR3 sequence is CASTAQPHGYTF. DNA of the CDR3: TGTGCCAGCACGGCGCAGCCTCATGGCTACACCTTC.

A few counts support this clonotype. J is TRBJ2-1 and V is TRBV6-5; the D gene is possibly TRBD2 (6 bases). The CDR3 is 13 residues long. Trimming took 0 bases from V and 15 from J, leaving 15 bases between them. In germline, CDR1 is MNHEY, CDR2 SVGAGI. The DNA of the CDR3 is TGTGCCAGCAGTTACTCTTTCGAGACTAGGGGGTTCTTC. It encodes CASSYSFETRGFF.

The gene calls are TRBV7-2 and TRBJ1-5; 7 bases line up with TRBD1. The CDR3 runs 16 residues. Germline assignment: CDR1 SGHTA and CDR2 FQGNSA. V lost 1 base, J lost 3 bases, and 6 bases stayed unmatched. CDR3 residues: CASSLGGTAHNQPQHF. CDR3 coding DNA: TGTGCCAGCAGCTTAGGCGGGACAGCTCACAATCAGCCCCAGCATTTT.

This clonotype was counted between two and nine times. The CDR3 protein is CASSKDASGALRDTQYF. The CDR3 region has the DNA TGTGCCAGCAGCAAAGATGCTAGCGGGGCCCTAAGGGATACGCAGTATTTT. The V gene is TRBV21-1, the J gene TRBJ2-3; TRBD2 is the table's D call and was not checked against the DNA. TRBV21-1 represents a pseudogene. The CDR3 spans 17 residues.

The table lists this clonotype with many counts. The chain couples TRBV19 to TRBJ2-5, with D perhaps matching TRBD2 (5 bases). CDR3 size: 14 residues. CDR1 is LNHDA and CDR2 is SQIVND in the germline V gene (reference sequence). V lost 3 bases, J lost 5 bases, and 13 bases lay in between. The CDR3 DNA follows: TGTGCCAGTAGTATTCGACGGGATAGGGAGACCCAGTACTTC. This sequence encodes CASSIRRDRETQYF.

The chain links TRBV7-9 to TRBJ2-1; TRBD1 matches at 7 bases. Losses at the gene ends were 5 bases for V and 9 bases for J; bases not matched to a gene: 4. This CDR3 spans 12 amino acids. Germline V gene lookup returns CDR1 SEHNR and CDR2 FQNEAQ (reference sequence). CDR3 amino acids: CASSPTGVEQFF. CDR3 nucleotides: TGTGCCAGCAGCCCTACAGGGGTTGAGCAGTTCTTC.

This clonotype occurred a few times. This sequence joins TRBV10-3 and TRBJ1-1; TRBD1 matches at 9 bases. Germline lookup yields CDR1 ENHRY and CDR2 SYGVKD. Trimming cost V 10 bases and J 3 bases; bases outside gene matches: 6. The CDR3 is 13 residues long. In DNA form, the CDR3 reads TGTGCCAGTCTACAGGGGGCGGACACTGAAGCTTTCTTT. Its protein product is CASLQGADTEAFF.

This chain connects TRBV7-3 to TRBJ1-6, with 8 bases fitting TRBD1. From germline, CDR1 is SGHTA and CDR2 FQGTGA. The V gene end was trimmed by 5 bases and the J gene end by 10 bases; junction bases not matched to a gene: 10. The CDR3 loop spans 15 amino acids. The CDR3 spells CASSARTGLGSPLHF. Written as DNA, the CDR3 is TGTGCCAGCAGCGCCAGGACAGGGCTAGGGTCACCCCTCCACTTT.

This clonotype was seen a few times. The V call is TRBV12-3 or TRBV12-4, the J call TRBJ2-2; tentatively, D is TRBD1 (5 bases). The CDR3 spans 15 residues. Trimming stripped 3 bases from V and 7 bases from J, with 15 bases between. CDR3 loop: CASSFQGRGVGELFF. CDR3 DNA: TGTGCCAGCAGTTTCCAGGGTAGAGGAGTCGGGGAGCTGTTTTTT.

V and J are TRBV7-2 and TRBJ2-5, with 8 nucleotides matching TRBD1. CDR3 length: 15 residues. CDR1 is SGHTA, CDR2 FQGNSA, per germline. After removal of 0 bases from V and 5 bases from J, the junction contained 5 bases not matched to a gene. The CDR3 coding sequence is TGTGCCAGCAGCTTAGCTCCAGGGGGCCGGGAGACCCAGTACTTC. This codes for CASSLAPGGRETQYF.

This sequence joins TRBV5-1 and TRBJ1-1; 7 bases are shared with TRBD1. This CDR3 is 15 amino acids long. Germline-derived CDR1 and CDR2 are SGHRS and YFSETQ. With 0 bases clipped from V and 5 bases from J, the junction kept 7 bases outside the gene matches. CDR3 nucleotides: TGCGCCAGCAGCTTGGGACCAGGGGGATTGACTGAAGCTTTCTTT. It specifies CASSLGPGGLTEAFF.

This clonotype was observed a few times. The J gene is TRBJ2-3, the V gene TRBV5-1; no clear D gene. Trimming took 4 bases from V and 2 from J, leaving 11 bases between them. Germline V CDR1 and CDR2: SGHRS, YFSETQ. The CDR3 length is 14 residues. CDR3 sequence: CASSTWTYTDTQYF. In nucleotides, the CDR3 is TGCGCCAGCAGCACTTGGACCTACACAGATACGCAGTATTTT.

CDR3 bases: TGTGCCAGCAGCTTAGGTGGCAGTACCTACGAGCAGTACTTC. This codes for CASSLGGSTYEQYF. The genes are TRBV7-2 and TRBJ2-7; D gene unclear. The CDR3 covers 14 residues. Germline loops: CDR1 SGHTA, CDR2 FQGNSA. V lost 1 base and J 2 bases, leaving 9 bases between the germline ends.